A selection of T cell receptor beta chains follows, all from one sample in a study of OX40 agonist ivuxolimab in advanced cancers. Here immunoSEQ multiplex PCR was the method, and the copy in TCRdb shows in-frame clones only, minus some. The data contain 70,000 to 85,000 clones, 80% to 90% of them singletons. The sequencing here drew on CD4+ or CD8+ T cells sorted from blood, taken in a trial of the OX40 agonist ivuxolimab. Source of these receptors: an adult with an advanced solid tumor such as melanoma, head and neck, liver or kidney cancer. The CDR3 runs from the conserved cysteine through the conserved F or W.

cdr3_length,v_call,cdr3_aa
13,TRBV27,CASSLGWADEQYF
14,TRBV12-5,CASGLGFSNTEAFF
15,TRBV27,CASLPTWTVNYGYTF
16,TRBV6-1,CASSGHRTGHTDTQYF
14,TRBV19,CASSMGTWSDEQFF
12,TRBV11-2,CASSLGRTEAFF
16,TRBV4-1,CASSQTIGKWNTEAFF
13,TRBV10-1,CASSQWRTDTQYF
13,TRBV7-2,CASSWGLQETQYF
16,TRBV5-8,CASSLAQGTIRTEAFF
15,TRBV7-2,CASSLSGRRTREQYF
16,TRBV7-3,CASSLSPGANTGELFF
14,TRBV27,CASSFTSRFSEAFF
14,TRBV11-2,CASSLGLREGAQYF
16,TRBV19,CASTGIRGRSNSPLHF
17,TRBV28,CASSTPSPGDRNQPQHF